Following are 26 T cell receptor beta chains from one sample sequenced in a study of cytomegalovirus exposure and HLA in healthy donors. PCR used 60 Vbeta primers and 13 Jbeta primers. Generated by immunoSEQ multiplex PCR, the TCRdb table keeps only in-frame clones and is missing some. The table lists 80,000 or so clones, less than 75% of them singletons, with around 6% in the top ten. The specimen was PBMCs. These receptors were taken from a man aged 30 to 45 in good health and CMV-seropositive.

The chain couples TRBV5-8 to TRBJ1-2; maybe TRBD1 (5 bases). The germline gives CDR1 SGHTS, CDR2 YDEGEE. V lost 4 bases, J lost 3 bases, and 13 bases lay in between. The CDR3 extends over 14 amino acids. CDR3 nucleotide sequence: TGTGCCAGCAGCCCCGCCGGGGGAGACTATGGCTACACCTTC. It specifies CASSPAGGDYGYTF.

This clone was seen only a few times. The chain is built from TRBV7-2 and TRBJ1-3, with 7 bases aligning to TRBD1. CDR1 SGHTA and CDR2 FQGNSA come from the germline V gene. The CDR3 contains 13 residues. J was trimmed by 8 bases and V by 1 base; bases with no gene match: 2. CDR3 nucleotide sequence: TGTGCCAGCAGCTTAGTCAGGGGGGACACCATATATTTT. Translating gives CASSLVRGDTIYF.

The rearrangement joins TRBV6-5 to TRBJ1-4, with D possibly being TRBD1 (5 bases). This CDR3 has 15 amino acids. The germline V and J ends were trimmed by 2 bases and 0 bases, with 7 bases remaining between them. Germline lookup yields CDR1 MNHEY and CDR2 SVGAGI. The CDR3 is CASSYRGATNEKLFF. The CDR3 nucleotides read TGTGCCAGCAGTTACAGGGGTGCAACTAATGAAAAACTGTTTTTT.

This clone showed up many times. This sequence joins TRBV6-1 and TRBJ2-3, with 8 bases fitting TRBD1. The CDR3 spans 15 residues. Trimming at V came to 5 bases and at J to 4 bases, leaving 8 bases not matched to a gene. Germline loops: CDR1 MNHNS, CDR2 SASEGT. CDR3: CASSRTGLFADTQYF. The CDR3 region has the DNA TGTGCCAGCAGTCGGACAGGGCTTTTCGCAGATACGCAGTATTTT.

This clone was counted a single time. The chain employs TRBV11-2 and TRBJ1-6; a possible D gene is TRBD1 (5 bases). In germline, CDR1 is SGHAT, CDR2 FQNNGV. The CDR3 sequence is 14 residues long. V gave up 5 bases and J gave up 9 bases, with 14 bases separating them. The DNA for the CDR3 is TGTGCCAGCAGCCCCAGGGAGGGGATTTCACCCCTCCACTTT. This codes for CASSPREGISPLHF.

This rearrangement joins TRBV28 to TRBJ1-4, with 8 bases identical to TRBD1. CDR3 length equals 16 residues. CDR1 and CDR2 (germline): MDHEN, SYDVKM. V dropped 5 bases and J dropped 8; count of bases not matched to a gene: 13. CDR3 in amino acids: CASSPAGGAGLEKLFF. The CDR3 region has the DNA TGTGCCAGCAGTCCCGCAGGGGGCGCAGGTTTGGAAAAACTGTTTTTT. Variable domain in full (rest from reference TRBV28 and TRBJ1-4): DVKVTQSSRYLVKRTGEKVFLECVQDMDHENMFWYRQDPGLGLRLIYFSYDVKMKEKGDIPEGYSVSREKKERFSLILESASTNQTSMYLCASSPAGGAGLEKLFFGSGTQLSVL.

V is TRBV28 and J is TRBJ2-1, with 10 bases aligning to TRBD2. Germline CDR1 and CDR2: MDHEN and SYDVKM. The CDR3 spans 14 residues. Germline trimming cut 4 bases from V and 12 bases from J; bases unmatched to any gene: 9. The DNA of the CDR3 is TGTGCCAGCAGTTCCGCCGCTAGCGGGAGTGTGCAGTTCTTC. Translation gives CASSSAASGSVQFF.

The genes are TRBV9 and TRBJ1-1; tentative D call: TRBD1 (5 bases). Germline lookup yields CDR1 SGDLS and CDR2 YYNGEE. Trimming pared 3 bases from V and 4 bases from J, leaving 13 bases between. This CDR3 is 14 amino acids long. The CDR3 reads CASSENQGITEAFF. The CDR3 bases are TGTGCCAGCAGCGAAAATCAGGGCATCACTGAAGCTTTCTTT. Using reference TRBV9 and TRBJ1-1 for the parts outside the CDR3, the full variable domain is DSGVTQTPKHLITATGQRVTLRCSPRSGDLSVYWYQQSLDQGLQFLIQYYNGEERAKGNILERFSAQQFPDLHSELNLSSLELGDSALYFCASSENQGITEAFFGQGTRLTVV.

The table lists this clone with a few counts. V usage is TRBV9 and J usage is TRBJ1-6; no clear D gene. There are 15 residues in the CDR3. Germline CDR1 and CDR2: SGDLS and YYNGEE. The V gene lost 3 bases and the J gene lost 1 base, with 8 bases spanning the gap. The CDR3 protein is CASSDEASYNSPLHF. CDR3 DNA sequence: TGTGCCAGCAGCGACGAGGCTTCCTATAATTCACCCCTCCACTTT.

The chain has TRBV11-3 and TRBJ2-7, with TRBD2 identical over 8 bases. Per the germline V gene, CDR1 is SGHNT and CDR2 is YENEEA. This CDR3 is built from 15 residues. The V segment lost 0 bases and the J segment 5 bases; nucleotides outside the gene matches: 6. This CDR3 is CASSLDRQREHEQYF. DNA of the CDR3: TGTGCCAGCAGCTTAGATCGACAGCGGGAGCACGAGCAGTACTTC.

A few counts support this clone. The gene calls are TRBV7-6 and TRBJ2-3; 8 bases line up with TRBD1. J gave up 1 base and V 7 bases, and 4 bases lay outside the gene matches. The CDR3 consists of 14 residues. CDR1 is SGHVS, CDR2 FNYEAQ, per germline. DNA of the CDR3: TGTGCCAGCACCGTGACAGGGGGCACAGATACGCAGTATTTT. This codes for CASTVTGGTDTQYF. Full variable domain (remainder filled in from reference TRBV7-6 and TRBJ2-3): GAGVSQSPRYKVTKRGQDVALRCDPISGHVSLYWYRQALGQGPEFLTYFNYEAQQDKSGLPNDRFSAERPEGSISTLTIQRTEQRDSAMYRCASTVTGGTDTQYFGPGTRLTVL.

Regarding this clone: Compared with germline, one end of the junction differs, possibly owing to a read error. V and J are TRBV7-6 and TRBJ2-6; a possible D gene is TRBD1 (5 bases). The CDR3 length is 16 residues. Germline V lookup: CDR1 SGHVS, CDR2 FNYEAQ. The CDR3 sequence is CASSSPKGAGASVLTF. The CDR3 DNA follows: TGTGCCAGCAGCTCTCCCAAAGGGGCTGGGGCCAGCGTCCTGACTTTC.

The V gene is TRBV28, the J gene TRBJ2-3; no clear D. Per the germline V gene, CDR1 is MDHEN and CDR2 is SYDVKM. The V end lost 3 bases, the J end lost 0 bases, and 10 bases lay between the germline ends. This CDR3 contains 15 residues. The CDR3 coding sequence is TGTGCCAGCAGTTTGGGCAGCTCTAGCACAGATACGCAGTATTTT. It specifies CASSLGSSSTDTQYF.

The rearrangement links TRBV6-5 to TRBJ1-3; TRBD1 aligns across 8 bases. The germline CDR1 and CDR2 sequences are MNHEY and SVGAGI. The CDR3 contains 15 residues. V dropped 2 bases and J dropped 4; count of bases not matched to a gene: 4. Written as DNA, the CDR3 is TGTGCCAGCAGTTACGGGACAGGACAAGGAAACACCATATATTTT. Translated, it gives CASSYGTGQGNTIYF.

The chain joins TRBV28 to TRBJ1-1; 8 nucleotides align to TRBD1. CDR1 and CDR2 from the germline V gene are MDHEN and SYDVKM. This CDR3 comprises 19 residues. The junction had 21 bases not matched to a gene; V was cut back by 6 bases and J by 3 bases. The DNA for the CDR3 is TGTGCCAGCAGAACGCCGACTATGACAGGGGATCGCCTCTACACTGAAGCTTTCTTT. Encoded protein: CASRTPTMTGDRLYTEAFF.

A few counts support this clone. This chain joins TRBV5-6 and TRBJ1-6; 7 nucleotides agree with TRBD1. Trimming at V came to 2 bases and at J to 2 bases, leaving 13 bases not matched to a gene. Germline CDR1 and CDR2: SGHDT and YYEEEE. This CDR3 is 19 amino acids long. The CDR3 loop reads CASSFGTASLRAYNSPLHF. The CDR3, as DNA: TGTGCCAGCAGCTTCGGGACAGCTAGCCTGAGGGCCTATAATTCACCCCTCCACTTT.

The chain uses TRBV5-4 and TRBJ1-2; D gene unclear. CDR3 size: 13 residues. Germline V gene sequence: CDR1 SGHNT, CDR2 YYREEE (reference sequence). V was clipped by 4 bases and J by 8 bases, with 15 bases between them. In DNA form, the CDR3 reads TGTGCCAGCAGCCCCCCCTCGGGCGGGGGCTACACCTTC. It is translated as CASSPPSGGGYTF.

The genes are TRBV4-3 and TRBJ2-3; D not certain. Germline CDR1 is LGHNA and CDR2 is YSLEER. The ends were cut back, 1 base at V and 3 bases at J, with 5 bases in the middle. The CDR3 contains 13 residues. The CDR3, as DNA: TGCGCCAGCAGCCAAGCGCGGACAGATACGCAGTATTTT. It yields the protein CASSQARTDTQYF.

V and J are TRBV7-9 and TRBJ2-2; D is perhaps TRBD1 (6 bases). V was clipped by 5 bases and J by 0 bases, with 10 bases between them. In germline, CDR1 is SEHNR, CDR2 FQNEAQ (reference sequence). This CDR3 has 15 residues. The CDR3 loop is CASSQGTANTGELFF. CDR3 sequence (DNA): TGTGCCAGCAGCCAGGGGACGGCGAACACCGGGGAGCTGTTTTTT.

This clone was picked up one time. V and J are TRBV19 and TRBJ1-2; D uncertain. V was shortened by 6 bases and J by 4 bases, with 9 bases between the two germline ends. This CDR3 has 12 amino acids. The germline V gene encodes CDR1 LNHDA and CDR2 SQIVND (reference sequence). CDR3 region: CASRNPGYGYTF. The CDR3 DNA follows: TGTGCCAGTAGGAACCCAGGCTATGGCTACACCTTC.

This chain links TRBV27 with TRBJ2-5; 8 nucleotides align to TRBD2. Per germline, CDR1 MNHEY and CDR2 SMNVEV (reference sequence). With 8 bases clipped from V and 7 bases from J, the junction kept 9 bases outside the gene matches. The CDR3 contains 13 residues. CDR3 bases: TGTGCCAGCGCTCGGGGGGGCGCCGGGACCCAGTACTTC. As protein: CASARGGAGTQYF.

The chain recombines TRBV6-6 with TRBJ1-5; perhaps TRBD1 as D (6 bases). Trimming pared 5 bases from V and 2 bases from J, leaving 10 bases between. The V gene's germline CDR1 is MNHNY and CDR2 SVGAGI (reference sequence). This CDR3 is 14 amino acids long. CDR3: CASSTGYGNQPQHF. DNA for the CDR3: TGTGCCAGCAGTACAGGGTATGGCAATCAGCCCCAGCATTTT.

This clone was observed a handful of times. The chain joins TRBV14 to TRBJ2-1; 9 bases line up with TRBD2. J gave up 4 bases and V 0 bases, and 7 bases lay outside the gene matches. This CDR3 spans 17 amino acids. The germline V gene encodes CDR1 SGHDN and CDR2 FVKESK. The CDR3 bases are TGTGCCAGCAGCCAAGATTGGGAGCGGGGGGTATACAATGAGCAGTTCTTC. Translated, it gives CASSQDWERGVYNEQFF.

The gene calls are TRBV4-1 and TRBJ1-2, with 8 bases matching TRBD1. CDR3 length: 14 amino acids. Per the germline V gene, CDR1 is MGHRA and CDR2 is YSYEKL. J was trimmed by 4 bases and V by 4 bases; bases with no gene match: 5. This CDR3 is CASSPRTGTYGYTF. The CDR3 nucleotides are TGCGCCAGCAGCCCCCGGACAGGGACCTATGGCTACACCTTC.

V usage is TRBV11-2 and J usage is TRBJ2-3, with a possible D match to TRBD2 (5 bases). The germline V gene encodes CDR1 SGHAT and CDR2 FQNNGV. The germline V and J ends were trimmed by 4 bases and 5 bases, with 10 bases remaining between them. This CDR3 is built from 13 residues. The CDR3 here is CASSWSGQDTQYF. The CDR3 DNA reads TGTGCCAGCAGCTGGAGCGGCCAAGATACGCAGTATTTT.

The CDR3 loop reads CASSPTHQAGRETQYF. CDR3 DNA: TGTGCCAGCAGCCCAACACACCAAGCGGGGAGAGAGACCCAGTACTTC. The genes are TRBV9 and TRBJ2-5, with 7 bases matching TRBD2. Losses at the gene ends were 4 bases for V and 4 bases for J; bases not matched to a gene: 13. CDR3 length: 16 residues. Germline loops: CDR1 SGDLS, CDR2 YYNGEE.